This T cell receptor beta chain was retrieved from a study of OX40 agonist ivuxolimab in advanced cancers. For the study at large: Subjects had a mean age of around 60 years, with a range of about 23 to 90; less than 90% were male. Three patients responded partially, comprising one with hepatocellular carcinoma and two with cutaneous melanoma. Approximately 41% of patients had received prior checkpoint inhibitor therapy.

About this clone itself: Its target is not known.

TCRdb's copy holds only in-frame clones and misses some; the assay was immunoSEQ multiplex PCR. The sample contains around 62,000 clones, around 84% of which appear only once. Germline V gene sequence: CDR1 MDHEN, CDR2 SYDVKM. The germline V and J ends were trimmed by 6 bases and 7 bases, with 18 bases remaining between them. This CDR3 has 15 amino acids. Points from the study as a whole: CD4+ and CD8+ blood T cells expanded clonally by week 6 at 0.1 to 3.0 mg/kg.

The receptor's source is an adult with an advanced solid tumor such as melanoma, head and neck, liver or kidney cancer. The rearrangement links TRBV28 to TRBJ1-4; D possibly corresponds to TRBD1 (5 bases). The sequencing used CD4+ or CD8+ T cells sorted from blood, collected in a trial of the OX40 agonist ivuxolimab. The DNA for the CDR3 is TGTGCCAGCAGCTCGGGGCTGGGTGGGGTTGAAAAACTGTTTTTT. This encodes CASSSGLGGVEKLFF.